The clone carrying this T cell receptor (beta chain) was found once. This specimen belongs to a study of blood T cell repertoires in COVID-19. Study information: T cells, B-cell-depleted T cells, or PBMCs provided the cDNA or gDNA that served as material.

Authors' processing steps: Amplification from reference gene primers served as the basis for estimated nucleated cell counts. Sequencing was performed with immunoSEQ multiplex PCR; in TCRdb, only in-frame clones are kept and a portion is missing. V and J calls plus clone size are reproduced from that table; the DNA served to infer D and trimming. The data hold hundreds of thousands of clones, with 85% observed a single time. Sequencing input: peripheral blood. The TCR originated in a young woman with acute or convalescent COVID-19.

CDR3 DNA: TGCGCCAGCAGCCAAGATTTCCGGAGCTCCTACGAGCAGTACTTC. The encoded protein is CASSQDFRSSYEQYF. The chain is built from TRBV4-1 and TRBJ2-7, with unresolved D. The CDR3 runs 15 residues. The ends were cut back, 0 bases at V and 0 bases at J, with 9 bases in the middle. The V gene's germline CDR1 is MGHRA and CDR2 YSYEKL.